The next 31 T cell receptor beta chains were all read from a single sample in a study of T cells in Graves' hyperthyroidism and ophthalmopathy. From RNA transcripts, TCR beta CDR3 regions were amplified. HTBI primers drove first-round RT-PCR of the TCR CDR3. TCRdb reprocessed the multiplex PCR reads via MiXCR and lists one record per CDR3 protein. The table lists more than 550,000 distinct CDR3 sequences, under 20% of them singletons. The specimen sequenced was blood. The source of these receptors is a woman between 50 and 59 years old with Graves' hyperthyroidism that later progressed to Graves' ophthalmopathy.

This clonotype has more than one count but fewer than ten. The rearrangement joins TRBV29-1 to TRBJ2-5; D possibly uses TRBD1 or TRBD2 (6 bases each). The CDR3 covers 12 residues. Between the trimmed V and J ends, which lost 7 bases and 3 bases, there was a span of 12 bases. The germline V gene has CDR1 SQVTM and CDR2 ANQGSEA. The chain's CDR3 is CSAIGGKETQYF. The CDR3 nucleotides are TGCAGCGCCATAGGGGGGAAAGAGACCCAGTACTTC.

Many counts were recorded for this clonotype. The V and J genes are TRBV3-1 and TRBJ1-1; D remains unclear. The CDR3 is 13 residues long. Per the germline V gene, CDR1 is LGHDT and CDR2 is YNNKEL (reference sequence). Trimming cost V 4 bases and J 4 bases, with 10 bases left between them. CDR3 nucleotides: TGTGCCAGCAGCCCGGGGTTGAGCACTGAAGCTTTCTTT. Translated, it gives CASSPGLSTEAFF.

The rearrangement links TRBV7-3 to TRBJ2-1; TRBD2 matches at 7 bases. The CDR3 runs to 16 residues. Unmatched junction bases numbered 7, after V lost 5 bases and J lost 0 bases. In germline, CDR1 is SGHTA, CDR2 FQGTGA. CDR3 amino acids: CASSQPTGGSYNEQFF. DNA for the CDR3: TGTGCCAGCAGCCAACCGACGGGGGGCTCCTACAATGAGCAGTTCTTC.

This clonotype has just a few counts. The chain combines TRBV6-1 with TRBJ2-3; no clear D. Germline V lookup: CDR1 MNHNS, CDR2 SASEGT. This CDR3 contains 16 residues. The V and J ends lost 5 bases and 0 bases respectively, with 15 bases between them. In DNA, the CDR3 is TGTGCCAGCAGTCCCGTACCGCTACCTAGCACAGATACGCAGTATTTT. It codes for CASSPVPLPSTDTQYF.

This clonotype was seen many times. CDR3 residues: CASSDPSGGLYQETQYF. CDR3 DNA sequence: TGCGCCAGCAGTGACCCTAGCGGGGGGTTGTACCAAGAGACCCAGTACTTC. The V gene is TRBV10-2, the J gene TRBJ2-5; TRBD2 agrees at 11 bases. This CDR3 is built from 17 residues. Germline lookup yields CDR1 WSHSY and CDR2 SAAADI. J lost 0 bases, V lost 3 bases, and 6 bases had no gene match.

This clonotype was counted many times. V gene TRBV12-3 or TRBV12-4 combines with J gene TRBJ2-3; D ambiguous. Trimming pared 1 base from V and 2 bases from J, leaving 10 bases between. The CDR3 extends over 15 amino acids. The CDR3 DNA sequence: TGTGCCAGCAGTTTAGGGGGAAGTGCCACAGATACGCAGTATTTT. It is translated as CASSLGGSATDTQYF.

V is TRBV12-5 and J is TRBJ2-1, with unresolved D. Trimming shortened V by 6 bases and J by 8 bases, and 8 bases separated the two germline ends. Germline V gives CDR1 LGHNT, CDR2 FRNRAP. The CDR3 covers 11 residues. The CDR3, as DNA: TGTGCTAGTGGCCACGACGATGAGCAGTTCTTC. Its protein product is CASGHDDEQFF.

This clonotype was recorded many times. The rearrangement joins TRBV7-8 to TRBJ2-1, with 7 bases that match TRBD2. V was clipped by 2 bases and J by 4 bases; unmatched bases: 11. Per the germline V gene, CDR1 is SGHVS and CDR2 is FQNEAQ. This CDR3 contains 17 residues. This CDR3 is CASSLWAGEAVYNEQFF. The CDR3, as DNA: TGTGCCAGCAGCTTATGGGCGGGAGAGGCTGTTTACAATGAGCAGTTCTTC. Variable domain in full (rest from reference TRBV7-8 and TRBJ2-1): GAGVSQSPRYKVAKRGQDVALRCDPISGHVSLFWYQQALGQGPEFLTYFQNEAQLDKSGLPSDRFFAERPEGSVSTLKIQRTQQEDSAVYLCASSLWAGEAVYNEQFFGPGTRLTVL.

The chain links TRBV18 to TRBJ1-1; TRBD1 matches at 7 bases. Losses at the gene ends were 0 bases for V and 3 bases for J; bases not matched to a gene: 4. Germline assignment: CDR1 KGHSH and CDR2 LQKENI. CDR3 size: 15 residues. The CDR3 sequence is CASSPPSDRDTEAFF. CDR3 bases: TGTGCCAGCTCACCACCGTCTGACAGGGACACTGAAGCTTTCTTT.

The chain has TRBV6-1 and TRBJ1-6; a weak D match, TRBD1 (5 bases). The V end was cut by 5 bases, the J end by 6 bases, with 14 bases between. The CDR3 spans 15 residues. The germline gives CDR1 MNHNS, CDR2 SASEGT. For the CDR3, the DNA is TGTGCCAGCAGTCTCCCGCGGGGACTTAATTCACCCCTCCACTTT. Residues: CASSLPRGLNSPLHF.

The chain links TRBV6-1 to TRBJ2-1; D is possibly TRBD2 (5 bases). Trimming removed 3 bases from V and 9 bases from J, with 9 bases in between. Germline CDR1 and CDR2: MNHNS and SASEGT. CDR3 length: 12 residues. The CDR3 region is CASSDGGFEQFF. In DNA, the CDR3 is TGTGCCAGCAGTGACGGAGGTTTTGAGCAGTTCTTC.

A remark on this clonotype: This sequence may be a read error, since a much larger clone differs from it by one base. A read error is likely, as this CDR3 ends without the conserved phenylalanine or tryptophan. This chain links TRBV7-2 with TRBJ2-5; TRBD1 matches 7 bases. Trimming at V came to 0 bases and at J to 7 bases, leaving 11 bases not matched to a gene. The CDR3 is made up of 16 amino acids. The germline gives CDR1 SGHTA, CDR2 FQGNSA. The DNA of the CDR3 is TGTGCCAGCAGCTTAGCGGGGACAGAATCAAGAGTGACCCAGTACTCC. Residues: CASSLAGTESRVTQYS.

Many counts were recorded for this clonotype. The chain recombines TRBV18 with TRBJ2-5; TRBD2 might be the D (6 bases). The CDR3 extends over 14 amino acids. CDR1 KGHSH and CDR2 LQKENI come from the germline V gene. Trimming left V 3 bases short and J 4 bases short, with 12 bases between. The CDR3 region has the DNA TGTGCCAGCTCACCGTCGACTAGACCAGAGACCCAGTACTTC. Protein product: CASSPSTRPETQYF.

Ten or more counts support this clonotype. The CDR3 loop reads CASSYVAVGQGSETQYF. CDR3 bases: TGTGCCAGCAGCTACGTCGCCGTAGGACAGGGTTCGGAGACCCAGTACTTC. The chain joins TRBV5-6 to TRBJ2-5; 8 bases match TRBD1. J was trimmed by 5 bases and V by 3 bases; bases with no gene match: 15. There are 17 residues in the CDR3. Germline CDR1 reads SGHDT; CDR2 reads YYEEEE.

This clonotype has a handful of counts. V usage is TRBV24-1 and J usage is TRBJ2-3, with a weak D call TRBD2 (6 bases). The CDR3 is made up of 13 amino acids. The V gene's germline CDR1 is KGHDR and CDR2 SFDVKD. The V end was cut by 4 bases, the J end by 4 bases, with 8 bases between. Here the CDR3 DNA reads TGTGCCACCAGTGACGGGGGAGCAGATACGCAGTATTTT. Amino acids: CATSDGGADTQYF.

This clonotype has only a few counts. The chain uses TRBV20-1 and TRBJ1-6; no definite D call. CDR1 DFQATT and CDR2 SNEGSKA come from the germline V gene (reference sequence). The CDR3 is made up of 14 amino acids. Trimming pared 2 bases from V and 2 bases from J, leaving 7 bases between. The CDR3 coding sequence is TGCAGTGCTAGATATCAGGCCTATAATTCACCCCTCCACTTT. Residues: CSARYQAYNSPLHF.

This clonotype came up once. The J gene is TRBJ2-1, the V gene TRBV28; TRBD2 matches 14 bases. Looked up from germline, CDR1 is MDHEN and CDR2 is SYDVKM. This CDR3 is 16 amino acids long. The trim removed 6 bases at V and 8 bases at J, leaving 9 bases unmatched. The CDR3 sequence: CASSPWTSGGWDEQFF. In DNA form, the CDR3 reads TGTGCCAGCAGCCCCTGGACTAGCGGGGGGTGGGATGAGCAGTTCTTC.

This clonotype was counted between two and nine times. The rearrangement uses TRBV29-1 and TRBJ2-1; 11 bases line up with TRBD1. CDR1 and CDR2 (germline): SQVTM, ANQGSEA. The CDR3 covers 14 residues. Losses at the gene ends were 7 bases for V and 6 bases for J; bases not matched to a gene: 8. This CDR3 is CSAGWGTGGNEQFF. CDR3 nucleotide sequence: TGCAGCGCCGGGTGGGGGACAGGGGGCAATGAGCAGTTCTTC.

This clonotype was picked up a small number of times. The CDR3 coding sequence is TGTGCCAGCAGTCTGGACAGCGGGGGAGAGACCCAGTACTTC. Encoded protein: CASSLDSGGETQYF. V and J are TRBV6-1 and TRBJ2-5, with 8 bases that match TRBD2. J gave up 4 bases and V 5 bases, and 6 bases lay outside the gene matches. The CDR3 loop spans 14 amino acids. Germline-derived CDR1 and CDR2 are MNHNS and SASEGT.

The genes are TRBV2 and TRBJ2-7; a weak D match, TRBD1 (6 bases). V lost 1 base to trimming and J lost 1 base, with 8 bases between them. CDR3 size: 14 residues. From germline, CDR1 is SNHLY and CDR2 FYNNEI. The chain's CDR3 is CASSEEGTSYEQYF. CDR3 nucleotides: TGTGCCAGCAGTGAAGAGGGGACATCCTACGAGCAGTACTTC.

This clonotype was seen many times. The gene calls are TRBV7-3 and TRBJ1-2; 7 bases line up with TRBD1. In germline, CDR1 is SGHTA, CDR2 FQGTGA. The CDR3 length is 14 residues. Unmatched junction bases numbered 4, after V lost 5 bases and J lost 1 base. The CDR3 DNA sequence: TGTGCCAGCAGCGAGGGACAGCTTAACTATGGCTACACCTTC. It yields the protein CASSEGQLNYGYTF.

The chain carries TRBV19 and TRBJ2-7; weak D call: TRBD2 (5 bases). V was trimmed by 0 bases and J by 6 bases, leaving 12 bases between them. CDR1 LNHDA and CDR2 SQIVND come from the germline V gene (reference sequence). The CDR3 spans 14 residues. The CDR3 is CASSIESTSGEQYF. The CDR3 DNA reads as TGTGCCAGTAGTATAGAGTCGACGAGCGGCGAGCAGTACTTC.

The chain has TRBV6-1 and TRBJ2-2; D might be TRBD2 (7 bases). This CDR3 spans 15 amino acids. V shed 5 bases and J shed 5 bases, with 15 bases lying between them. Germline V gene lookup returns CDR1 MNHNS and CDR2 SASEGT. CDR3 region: CASSRGGRGTGELFF. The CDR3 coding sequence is TGTGCCAGCAGTAGGGGGGGGCGCGGGACCGGGGAGCTGTTTTTT.

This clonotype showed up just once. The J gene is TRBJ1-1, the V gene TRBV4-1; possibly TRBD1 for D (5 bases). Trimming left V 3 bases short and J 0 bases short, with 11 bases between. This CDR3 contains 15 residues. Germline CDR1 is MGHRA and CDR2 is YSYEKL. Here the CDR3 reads CASSQGPTLNTEAFF. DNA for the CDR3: TGCGCCAGCAGCCAGGGACCGACGCTGAACACTGAAGCTTTCTTT.

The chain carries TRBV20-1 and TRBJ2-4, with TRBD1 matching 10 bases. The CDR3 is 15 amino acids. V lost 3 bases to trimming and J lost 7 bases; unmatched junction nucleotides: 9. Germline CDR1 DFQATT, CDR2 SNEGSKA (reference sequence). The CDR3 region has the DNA TGCAGTGCTAGGGAGCCGGCGGGACAGGGGAACATTCAGTACTTC. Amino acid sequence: CSAREPAGQGNIQYF.

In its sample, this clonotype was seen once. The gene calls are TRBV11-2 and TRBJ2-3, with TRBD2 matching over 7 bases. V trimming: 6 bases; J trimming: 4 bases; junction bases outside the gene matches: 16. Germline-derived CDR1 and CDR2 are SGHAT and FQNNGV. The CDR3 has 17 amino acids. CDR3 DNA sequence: TGTGCCAGCAGTTTGGTTGCTAGCGGTAGGAAAGCAGATACGCAGTATTTT. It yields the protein CASSLVASGRKADTQYF.

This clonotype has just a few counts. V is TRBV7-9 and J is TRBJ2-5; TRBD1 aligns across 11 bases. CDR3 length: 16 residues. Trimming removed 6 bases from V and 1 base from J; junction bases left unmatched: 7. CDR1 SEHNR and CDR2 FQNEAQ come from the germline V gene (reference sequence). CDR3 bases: TGTGCCAGCAGATCCCGGGACAGGGGGTCCCAAGAGACCCAGTACTTC. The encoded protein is CASRSRDRGSQETQYF.

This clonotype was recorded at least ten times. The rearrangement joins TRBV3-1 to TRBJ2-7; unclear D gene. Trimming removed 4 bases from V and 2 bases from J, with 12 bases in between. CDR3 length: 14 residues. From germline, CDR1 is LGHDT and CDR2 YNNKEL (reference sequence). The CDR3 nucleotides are TGTGCCAGCAGCCGAATTGCGGATACCTACGAGCAGTACTTC. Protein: CASSRIADTYEQYF.

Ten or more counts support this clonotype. In DNA, the CDR3 is TGTGCCAGCAGCCAAACAAAACCCGGACTAGGAGGCACAGATACGCAGTATTTT. Protein: CASSQTKPGLGGTDTQYF. The chain combines TRBV11-1 with TRBJ2-3; 7 positions match TRBD2. The CDR3 has 18 amino acids. Germline CDR1 and CDR2: SGHAT and FQDESV (reference sequence). V shed 5 bases and J 1 base; nucleotides not matched to a gene: 15.

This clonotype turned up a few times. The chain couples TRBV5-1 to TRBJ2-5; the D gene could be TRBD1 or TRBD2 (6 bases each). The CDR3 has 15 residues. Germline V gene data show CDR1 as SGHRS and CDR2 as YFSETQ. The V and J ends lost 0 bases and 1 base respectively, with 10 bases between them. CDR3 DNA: TGCGCCAGCAGCTTGGGGGGGGCCGTCCAAGAGACCCAGTACTTC. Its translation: CASSLGGAVQETQYF.

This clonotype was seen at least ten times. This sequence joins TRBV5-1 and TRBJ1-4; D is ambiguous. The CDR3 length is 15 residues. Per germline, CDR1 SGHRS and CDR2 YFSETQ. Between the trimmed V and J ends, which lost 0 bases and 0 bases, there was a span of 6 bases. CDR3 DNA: TGCGCCAGCAGCTTGGAGGACCCAACTAATGAAAAACTGTTTTTT. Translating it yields CASSLEDPTNEKLFF.